The entry below gives a single T cell receptor beta chain sequence along with its context. This sample is drawn from a study of blood T cell repertoires in COVID-19. About the research overall: Acute and convalescent COVID-19 samples came from the United States, Italy and Spain.

CDR1 is SGHDT and CDR2 is YYEEEE in the germline V gene. V lost 0 bases and J 7 bases, leaving 11 bases between the germline ends. The CDR3 is 15 amino acids. Study processing details: Amplified reference gene primers provided the basis for estimating nucleated cell counts. The repertoire was sequenced with immunoSEQ multiplex PCR; TCRdb's copy has only in-frame clones and lacks some. V and J calls and clone size are copied from that table; D and trimming were computed from the DNA. The table lists about 150,000 clones, roughly 80% of them singletons. The sample was peripheral blood. The J gene is TRBJ1-6, the V gene TRBV5-6; D is perhaps TRBD1 (5 bases). The sequence was obtained from a man older than 75 with acute or convalescent COVID-19. Here the CDR3 DNA reads TGTGCCAGCAGCTTGGAACCAGGGCCGAATTCACCCCTCCACTTT. It codes for CASSLEPGPNSPLHF.